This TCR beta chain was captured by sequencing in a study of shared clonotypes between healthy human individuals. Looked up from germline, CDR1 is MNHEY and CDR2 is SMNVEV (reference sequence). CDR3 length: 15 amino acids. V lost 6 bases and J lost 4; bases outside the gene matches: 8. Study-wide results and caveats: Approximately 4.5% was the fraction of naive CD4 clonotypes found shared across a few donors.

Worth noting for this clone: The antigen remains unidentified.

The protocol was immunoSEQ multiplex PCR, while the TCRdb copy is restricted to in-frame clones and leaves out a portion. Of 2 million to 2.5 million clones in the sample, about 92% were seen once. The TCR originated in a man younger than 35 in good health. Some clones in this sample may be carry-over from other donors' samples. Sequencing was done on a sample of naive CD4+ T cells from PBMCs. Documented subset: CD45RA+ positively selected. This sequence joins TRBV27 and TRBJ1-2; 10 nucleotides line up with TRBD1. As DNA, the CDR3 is TGTGCCAGCAGCCCCCGGACAGGGGGTTTCTATGGCTACACCTTC. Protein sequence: CASSPRTGGFYGYTF.